Listed below are T cell receptor beta chains from one sample, sequenced in a study of identical twins. TCRdb ran MiXCR on the 5' RACE reads and lists one entry per CDR3 protein. The data contain 400,000 to 550,000 distinct CDR3 sequences, approximately 14% of them seen just once; the ten biggest clones take up about 0.94%. The sample also formed part of further work on yellow fever vaccine responses in identical twins.

The source material was CD4+ T cells sorted from blood. The receptors were sampled from a young woman in good health. Both conserved end residues are part of each CDR3. A D gene is named only where the DNA matches it firmly. Clone size is stated in some rows and not others, as once, few, many or a class when expanded.

CDR3: CASSIPGQDEQYF
DNA: TGTGCCAGCAGTATCCCGGGACAGGACGAGCAGTACTTC
J: TRBJ2-7
D: TRBD1
length: 13
size: few
V: TRBV12-3/TRBV12-4

CDR3: CASSYGSVYEQYF
DNA: TGTGCCAGCAGTTACGGGTCGGTCTACGAGCAGTACTTC
J: TRBJ2-7
D: NA
length: 13
size: NA
V: TRBV6-2/TRBV6-3

CDR3: CASNSLLYEQYF
DNA: TGTGCCAGCAACTCCCTCCTCTACGAGCAGTACTTC
J: TRBJ2-7
D: NA
length: 12
size: NA
V: TRBV28

CDR3: CATSDPRREGAAEQYF
DNA: TGTGCCACCAGTGATCCGCGGCGTGAGGGCGCCGCCGAGCAGTACTTC
J: TRBJ2-7
D: NA
length: 16
size: once
V: TRBV24-1

CDR3: CASSFAPKNTEAFF
DNA: TGTGCCAGCAGCTTTGCGCCAAAGAACACTGAAGCTTTCTTT
J: TRBJ1-1
D: NA
length: 14
size: few
V: TRBV9

CDR3: CSVLGRTNTEAFF
DNA: TGCAGCGTTTTAGGTCGGACGAACACTGAAGCTTTCTTT
J: TRBJ1-1
D: NA
length: 13
size: many
V: TRBV29-1

CDR3: CCARDPSGRAGETQYF
DNA: TGCTGTGCTAGAGATCCTAGCGGGAGGGCCGGAGAGACCCAGTACTTC
J: TRBJ2-5
D: TRBD2
length: 16
size: NA
V: TRBV20-1

CDR3: CASTSGWTGEQYF
DNA: TGTGCCAGCACTTCGGGTTGGACAGGCGAGCAGTACTTC
J: TRBJ2-7
D: TRBD1
length: 13
size: few
V: TRBV12-3/TRBV12-4

CDR3: CASSALGRGEQYF
DNA: TGCGCCAGCAGTGCACTCGGAAGGGGTGAGCAGTACTTC
J: TRBJ2-7
D: NA
length: 13
size: NA
V: TRBV10-1

CDR3: CSASRTSNEQFF
DNA: TGCAGTGCCTCACGGACATCCAATGAGCAGTTCTTC
J: TRBJ2-1
D: NA
length: 12
size: few
V: TRBV20-1

CDR3: CAISEVGAAHGEQYF
DNA: TGTGCCATCAGTGAGGTGGGGGCAGCCCATGGGGAGCAGTACTTC
J: TRBJ2-7
D: NA
length: 15
size: NA
V: TRBV10-3

CDR3: CASSQTPAGRGRVGETQYF
DNA: TGTGCCAGCAGCCAGACTCCCGCCGGGAGAGGGAGGGTGGGAGAGACCCAGTACTTC
J: TRBJ2-5
D: TRBD2
length: 19
size: NA
V: TRBV7-6

CDR3: CSATGQGAREQYF
DNA: TGCAGTGCTACGGGACAGGGGGCCAGGGAGCAGTACTTC
J: TRBJ2-7
D: TRBD1
length: 13
size: NA
V: TRBV20-1

CDR3: CAWNPSTDTQYF
DNA: TGTGCCTGGAACCCAAGCACAGATACGCAGTATTTT
J: TRBJ2-3
D: NA
length: 12
size: NA
V: TRBV30

CDR3: CSVGASGRYEQYF
DNA: TGCAGCGTTGGAGCTAGCGGGAGATACGAGCAGTACTTC
J: TRBJ2-7
D: TRBD2
length: 13
size: NA
V: TRBV29-1

CDR3: CSASWGTPYNEQFF
DNA: TGCAGTGCTAGCTGGGGGACCCCCTACAATGAGCAGTTCTTC
J: TRBJ2-1
D: NA
length: 14
size: NA
V: TRBV20-1

CDR3: CASSIQGGNDEQYF
DNA: TGTGCCAGCAGCATACAGGGAGGTAACGACGAGCAGTACTTC
J: TRBJ2-7
D: NA
length: 14
size: few
V: TRBV2

CDR3: CASSLDLGDPQYF
DNA: TGTGCCAGCAGTTTAGATTTGGGTGATCCGCAGTATTTT
J: TRBJ2-3
D: NA
length: 13
size: few
V: TRBV28

CDR3: CASSLATRGAQYF
DNA: TGTGCTAGCAGCTTAGCTACAAGGGGAGCCCAGTACTTC
J: TRBJ2-5
D: NA
length: 13
size: few
V: TRBV7-7

CDR3: CASSFSGETGEQYF
DNA: TGTGCCAGCAGTTTTAGCGGGGAAACAGGGGAGCAGTACTTC
J: TRBJ2-7
D: TRBD2
length: 14
size: few
V: TRBV12-3/TRBV12-4

CDR3: CASSGGTGNSNQPQHF
DNA: TGTGCCAGCAGTGGCGGGACAGGGAATAGCAATCAGCCCCAGCATTTT
J: TRBJ1-5
D: TRBD1
length: 16
size: few
V: TRBV2

CDR3: CASRAGTGTGLSPLHF
DNA: TGTGCCAGCAGGGCAGGGACAGGGACGGGACTATCACCCCTCCACTTT
J: TRBJ1-6
D: TRBD1
length: 16
size: few
V: TRBV7-8

CDR3: CASSLARADMIGELFF
DNA: TGTGCCAGCAGCTTGGCCCGGGCAGATATGATCGGGGAGCTGTTTTTT
J: TRBJ2-2
D: NA
length: 16
size: few
V: TRBV5-6

CDR3: CASSLWYRRGTGANVLTF
DNA: TGTGCCAGCAGTTTATGGTACAGACGAGGAACTGGGGCCAACGTCCTGACTTTC
J: TRBJ2-6
D: NA
length: 18
size: NA
V: TRBV28